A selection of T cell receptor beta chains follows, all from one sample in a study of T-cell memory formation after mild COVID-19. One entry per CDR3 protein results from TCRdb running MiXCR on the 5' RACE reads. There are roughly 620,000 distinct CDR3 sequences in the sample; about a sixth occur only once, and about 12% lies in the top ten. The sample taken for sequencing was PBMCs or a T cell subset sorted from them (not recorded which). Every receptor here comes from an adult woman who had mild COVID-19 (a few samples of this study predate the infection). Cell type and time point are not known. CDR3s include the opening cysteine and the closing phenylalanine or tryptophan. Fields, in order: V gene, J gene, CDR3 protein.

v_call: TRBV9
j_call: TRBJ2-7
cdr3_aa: CASSPGHYEQYF

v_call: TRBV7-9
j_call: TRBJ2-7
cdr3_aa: CASSFPGQGNEQYF

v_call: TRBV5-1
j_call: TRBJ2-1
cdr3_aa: CASSLTSGRNEQFF

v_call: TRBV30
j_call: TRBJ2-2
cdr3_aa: CAWSLRGRYTGELFF

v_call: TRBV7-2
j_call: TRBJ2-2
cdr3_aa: CASSWVQANTGELFF

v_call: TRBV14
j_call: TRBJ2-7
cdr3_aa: CASSQPPRGGQQYF

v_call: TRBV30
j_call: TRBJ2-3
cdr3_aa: CAWSAGGDTQYF

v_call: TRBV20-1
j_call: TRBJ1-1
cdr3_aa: CSAPEGGLNTEAFF

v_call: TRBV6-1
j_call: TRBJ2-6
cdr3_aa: CASRAPGSGANVLTF

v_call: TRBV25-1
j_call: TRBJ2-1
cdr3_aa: CASSGDRGRGNEQFF

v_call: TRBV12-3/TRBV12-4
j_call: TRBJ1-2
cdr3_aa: CASSPIPTGAIYGYTF

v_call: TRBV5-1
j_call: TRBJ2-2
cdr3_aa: CASSLGENTGELFF

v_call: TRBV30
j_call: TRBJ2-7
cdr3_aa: CAWGGQGGSYEQYF

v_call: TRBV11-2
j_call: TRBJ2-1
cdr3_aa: CASSPLAGDLAGVPRGNEQFF

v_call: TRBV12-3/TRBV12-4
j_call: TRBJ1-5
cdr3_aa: CASSLETGGGSNQPQHF

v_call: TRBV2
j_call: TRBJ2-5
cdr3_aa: CASIRTLDRGLETQYF

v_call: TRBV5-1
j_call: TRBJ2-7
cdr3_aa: CASSLAAGSEQYF

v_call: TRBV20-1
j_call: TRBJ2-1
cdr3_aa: CSAGQVGRVRNEQFF

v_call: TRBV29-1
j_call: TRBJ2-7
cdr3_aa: CSVARDSSSYEQYF

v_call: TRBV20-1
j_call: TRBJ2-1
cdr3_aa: CSASGGLDYNEQFF

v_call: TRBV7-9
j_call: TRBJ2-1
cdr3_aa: CASSLAEGYEQFF

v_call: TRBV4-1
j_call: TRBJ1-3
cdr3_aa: CASSQGLSGQPGGNTIYF

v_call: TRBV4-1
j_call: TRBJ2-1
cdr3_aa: CASSQAGGPGEQFF

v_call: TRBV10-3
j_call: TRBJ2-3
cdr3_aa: CAINGWTSGGLDTQYF

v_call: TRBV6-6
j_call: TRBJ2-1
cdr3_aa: CASSYDRGGSEQFF